The sample holds a few counts of the clone carrying this T cell receptor beta chain. TCRdb called the 5' RACE reads again in MiXCR, with one record for every CDR3 protein. The repertoire holds over 95,000 distinct CDR3 sequences, with approximately 16% as singletons. The sample belongs to a study of T cells of healthy individuals. This CDR3 comprises 15 residues. V gave up 2 bases and J gave up 4 bases; unmatched junction bases: 4. The germline CDR1 and CDR2 sequences are SGDLS and YYNGEE. J is TRBJ2-3 and V is TRBV9, with 10 bases aligning to TRBD2. The clonotype comes from a human donor in good health. CDR3 loop: CASSVQGLAADTQYF. The CDR3 bases are TGTGCCAGCAGCGTCCAAGGACTAGCGGCAGATACGCAGTATTTT.